This TCR beta chain came from a study of PD-1 blockade in classical Hodgkin lymphoma. Specified time point: cycle 4 day 1 (C4D1), after 6 weeks of nivolumab. Every single patient, without exception, relapsed after autologous stem cell transplantation, and brentuximab vedotin exposure varied. CD4+ T cells were purified from thawed PBMCs by negative selection. Classifying best responses yielded complete response, partial response or progressive disease. The CDR3 length is 17 residues. Trimming removed 4 bases at V and 4 bases at J, with 20 bases between. The germline gives CDR1 SGHDN, CDR2 FVKESK. Assay used: immunoSEQ multiplex PCR; TCRdb lists only in-frame clones, some missing. The sample gives 34,000 or so clones, more than 85% of which show up once; 0.25% to 0.35% is in the top ten.

The sequences come from CD4+ T cells from blood, collected before the fourth cycle of nivolumab. The rearrangement uses TRBV14 and TRBJ2-1; weak D call: TRBD1 (6 bases). This TCR was recovered from a human donor with classical Hodgkin lymphoma. The CDR3 spells CASSLDSGTKGYNEQFF. The DNA of the CDR3 is TGTGCCAGCAGCCTCGATTCCGGGACAAAGGGATACAATGAGCAGTTCTTC.